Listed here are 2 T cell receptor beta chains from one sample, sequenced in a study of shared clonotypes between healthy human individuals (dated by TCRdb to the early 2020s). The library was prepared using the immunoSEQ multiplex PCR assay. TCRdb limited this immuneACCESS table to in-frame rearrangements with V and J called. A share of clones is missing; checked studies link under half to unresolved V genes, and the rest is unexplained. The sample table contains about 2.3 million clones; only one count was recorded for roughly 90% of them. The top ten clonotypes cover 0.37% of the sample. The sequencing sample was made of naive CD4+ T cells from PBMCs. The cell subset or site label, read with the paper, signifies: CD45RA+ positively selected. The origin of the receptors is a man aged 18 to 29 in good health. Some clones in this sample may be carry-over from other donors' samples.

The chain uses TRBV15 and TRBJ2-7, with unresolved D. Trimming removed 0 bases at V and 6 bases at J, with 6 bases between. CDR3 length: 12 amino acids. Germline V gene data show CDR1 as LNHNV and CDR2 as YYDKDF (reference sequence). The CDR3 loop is CATSRDSGEQYF. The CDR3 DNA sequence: TGTGCCACCAGCAGAGATTCTGGCGAGCAGTACTTC.

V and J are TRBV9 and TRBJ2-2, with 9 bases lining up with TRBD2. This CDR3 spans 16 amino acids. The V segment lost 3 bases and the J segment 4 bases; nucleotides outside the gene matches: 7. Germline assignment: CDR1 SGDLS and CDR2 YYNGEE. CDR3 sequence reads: CASSAGLAGFTGELFF. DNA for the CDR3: TGTGCCAGCAGCGCAGGCCTAGCGGGATTCACCGGGGAGCTGTTTTTT.